This T cell receptor beta chain was recorded in a study of neurological immune-mediated disorders. Study-wide results and limits: Patients with HTLV-1-associated myelopathy showed the most TCR clonal expansion. Those with multiple sclerosis showed the least, falling below healthy controls. Expanded clones shared no CDR3 amino acid sequences across subjects, suggesting private repertoires in all groups.

V lost 4 bases and J 6 bases, leaving 11 bases between the germline ends. This CDR3 has 13 residues. Germline assignment: CDR1 SGDLS and CDR2 YYNGEE. With 10-nucleotide random UMIs included, cDNA was synthesized by 5'RACE. MiXCR was run by TCRdb on the 5' RACE reads, yielding one entry per CDR3 protein. Seen here are 46,000 or so distinct CDR3 sequences, less than 5% observed once, and the top ten hold roughly 6%. About this clonotype itself: The antigen is unknown.

The sequenced material came from PBMCs. The receptor was isolated from a woman aged 60 to 75 with multiple sclerosis. The chain links TRBV9 to TRBJ2-1; no clear D gene. The chain's CDR3 is CASSPVDGNEQFF. In nucleotides, the CDR3 is TGTGCCAGCAGCCCGGTAGACGGCAATGAGCAGTTCTTC.